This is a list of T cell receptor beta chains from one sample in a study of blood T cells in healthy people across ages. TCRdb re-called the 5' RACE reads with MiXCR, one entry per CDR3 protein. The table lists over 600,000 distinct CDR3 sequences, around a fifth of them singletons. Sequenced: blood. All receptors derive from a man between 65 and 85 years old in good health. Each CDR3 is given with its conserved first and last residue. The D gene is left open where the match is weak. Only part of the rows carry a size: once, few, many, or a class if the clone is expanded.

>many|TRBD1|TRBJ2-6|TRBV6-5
TGTGCCAGCAGCTTCGACAGGGCCGGGGCCAACGTCCTGACTTTC
CASSFDRAGANVLTF
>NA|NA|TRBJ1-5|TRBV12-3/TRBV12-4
TGTGCCAGCAGTTTCATAGGGGAGGGCAATCAGCCCCAGCATTTT
CASSFIGEGNQPQHF
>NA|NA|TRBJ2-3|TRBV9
TGTGCCAGCAGCGTAGTGGGACTCCTGTCAGATACGCAGTATTTT
CASSVVGLLSDTQYF
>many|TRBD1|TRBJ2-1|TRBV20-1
TGCAGTGCTAGCGGGACAGCCTACAATGAGCAGTTCTTC
CSASGTAYNEQFF
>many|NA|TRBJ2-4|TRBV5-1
TGCGCCAGCAGCTGGGACACCAAAAACATTCAGTACTTC
CASSWDTKNIQYF
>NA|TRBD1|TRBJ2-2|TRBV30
TGTGCCTGGAGCGGACAGGGGGCCGGGGAGCTGTTTTTT
CAWSGQGAGELFF
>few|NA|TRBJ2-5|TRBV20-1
TGCAGTGCTAGAACCCCCCCAGGGGAGACCCAGTACTTC
CSARTPPGETQYF
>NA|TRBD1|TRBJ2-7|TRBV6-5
TGTGCCAGCAGTTACAAACAGGGGGCAGGATACGAGCAGTACTTC
CASSYKQGAGYEQYF
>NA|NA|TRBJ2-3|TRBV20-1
TGCAGTGCTAGAGACCCAAATTGGAGCACAGATACGCAGTATTTT
CSARDPNWSTDTQYF
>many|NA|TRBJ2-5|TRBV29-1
TGCAGCGCCACAGGGAACGAAGAGACCCAGTACTTC
CSATGNEETQYF
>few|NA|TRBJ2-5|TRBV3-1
TGTGCCAGCAGCCAAGATCTTCTGGAAGAGACCCAGTACTTC
CASSQDLLEETQYF
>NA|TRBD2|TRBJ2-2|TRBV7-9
TGTGCCAGCAGCTGGCTACTAGCGGGAGTTGGGACCGGGGAGCTGTTTTTT
CASSWLLAGVGTGELFF
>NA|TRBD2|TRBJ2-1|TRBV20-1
TGCAGTGCTCCGAGGCGGGAGTTAGGGGAGCAGTTCTTC
CSAPRRELGEQFF
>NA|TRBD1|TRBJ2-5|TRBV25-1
TGTGCCAGCTTGAAAGGACAGGGTCAGCAGTACTTC
CASLKGQGQQYF
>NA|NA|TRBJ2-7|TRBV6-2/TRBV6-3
TGTGCCAGCGGCGACACCGACCAGTACTTC
CASGDTDQYF
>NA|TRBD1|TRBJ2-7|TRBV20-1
TGCAGTGCTCCCCCTTCGGACAGGGGAGGTTACGAGCAGTACTTC
CSAPPSDRGGYEQYF
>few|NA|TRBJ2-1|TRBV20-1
TGCAGTGCTAGCCCAAGAGGTCGCAGCTCCTACAATGAGCAGTTCTTC
CSASPRGRSSYNEQFF
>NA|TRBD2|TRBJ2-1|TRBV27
TGTGCCAGCAGTTTAGAGGGAGGGATCTACAATGAGCAGTTCTTC
CASSLEGGIYNEQFF
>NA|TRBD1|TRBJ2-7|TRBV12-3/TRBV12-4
TGTGCCAGCAGTTTAAACCCTCAGGGGGTCTACGAGCAGTACTTC
CASSLNPQGVYEQYF
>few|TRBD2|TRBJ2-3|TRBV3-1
TGCGCCAGCAGACTAGCGGGAGTGTACACAGATACGCAGTATTTT
CASRLAGVYTDTQYF
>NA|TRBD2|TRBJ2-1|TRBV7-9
TGTGCCAGCAGCTTAGCTCAGACGGGACTAGTCCCTTGGGGTCGTAAGGATGAGCAGTTCTTC
CASSLAQTGLVPWGRKDEQFF
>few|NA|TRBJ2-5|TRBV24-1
TGTGCCACGGCCGGGGAGCAGGAGACCCAGTACTTC
CATAGEQETQYF
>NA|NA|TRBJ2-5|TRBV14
TGTGCCAGCAGCCAAACTGGGTCCTTCGAGACCCAGTACTTC
CASSQTGSFETQYF
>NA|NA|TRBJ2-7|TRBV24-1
TGTGCCCCCGTGCGGTTCTCCTACGAGCAGTACTTC
CAPVRFSYEQYF
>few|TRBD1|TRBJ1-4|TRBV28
TGTGCCAGCAACCAGGGACAGGACGAAAAACTGTTTTTT
CASNQGQDEKLFF
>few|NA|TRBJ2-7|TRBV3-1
TGTGCCAGCAGCCAAAACTTGGACAGTTACGAGCAGTACTTC
CASSQNLDSYEQYF
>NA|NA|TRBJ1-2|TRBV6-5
TGTGCCAGCACCCCTCGGGACCGGGCCTCCGGCTACACCTTC
CASTPRDRASGYTF
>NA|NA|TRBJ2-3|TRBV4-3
TGCGCCAGCAGCCGGACCGGGCCGTCGAGCACAGATACGCAGTATTTT
CASSRTGPSSTDTQYF
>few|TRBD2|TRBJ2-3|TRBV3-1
TGTGCCAGCAGCCAACTAGCGGCAGGAGGCACAGATACGCAGTATTTT
CASSQLAAGGTDTQYF
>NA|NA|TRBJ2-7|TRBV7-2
TGTGCCAGCAGCGAAGGTAGCGGATTGGGCTACGAGCAGTACTTC
CASSEGSGLGYEQYF
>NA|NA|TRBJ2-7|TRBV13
TGTGCCAGCAGCACGAGTACCCCCCCGGAGCAGTACTTC
CASSTSTPPEQYF
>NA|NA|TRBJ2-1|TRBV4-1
TGCGCCAGCAGCCGGCCTAGCGCCCACAATGAGCAGTTCTTC
CASSRPSAHNEQFF
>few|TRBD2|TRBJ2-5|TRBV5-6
TGTGCCAGCAGGGGACTAGCGGGAGTCCAAGAGACCCAGTACTTC
CASRGLAGVQETQYF
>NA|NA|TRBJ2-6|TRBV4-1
TGCGCCAGCAGCCAAGAATCGGGGGCTTCGACTGGGGCCAACGTCCTGACTTTC
CASSQESGASTGANVLTF